Detailed here is one T cell receptor (beta chain). Its antigen remains unidentified. Authors of the study amplified TCR beta CDR3 regions from RNA transcripts. RT-PCR in the first round (using the HTBI primer set) targeted the TCR CDR3. TCRdb analysed the multiplex PCR reads with MiXCR anew, one entry per CDR3 protein. The table has about 380,000 distinct CDR3 sequences, roughly 18% seen once. The CDR3 contains 16 residues. J was trimmed by 0 bases and V by 3 bases; bases with no gene match: 5. Diagnostic assessment was based on clinical symptoms, serum thyroxine and TRAb, thyroid ultrasound and orbital computed tomography. The data stem from a study of T cells in Graves' hyperthyroidism and ophthalmopathy. Whole-study results and caveats: The model identified upcoming ophthalmopathy a median roughly 6.5 months ahead of onset. Stable hyperthyroidism was separated from ophthalmopathy by a model based on 13 V-J features.

The TCR sequence derives from a man between 18 and 29 years old with Graves' ophthalmopathy. Sequenced input: blood. V and J are TRBV12-3 or TRBV12-4 and TRBJ2-1; 7 bases match TRBD1. The CDR3 reads CASSFEGALSYNEQFF. CDR3 bases: TGTGCCAGCAGTTTCGAGGGGGCCCTCTCCTACAATGAGCAGTTCTTC.